This T cell receptor beta chain originates from a study of response to subunit inactivated influenza vaccine. Study results and caveats: Each seasonal influenza vaccination recruits few new T cells, the authors suggested.

TCRdb itself ran the RT-PCR reads through MiXCR, one entry per CDR3 protein. Among about 700,000 distinct CDR3 sequences listed, roughly 13% were seen once. The length of the CDR3 is 14 residues. The germline V gene encodes CDR1 SGHVS and CDR2 FQNEAQ. Between the trimmed V and J ends, which lost 5 bases and 2 bases, there was a span of 13 bases. In its sample, this clonotype was seen once. Its antigen remains unknown. The sequencing here drew on PBMCs from blood, taken 14 to 15 days before vaccination. V gene TRBV7-8 combines with J gene TRBJ2-7; D is unclear. The clonotype was recovered from a middle-aged man who received an inactivated influenza vaccine. The CDR3, as DNA: TGTGCCAGCAGCCTCCATCCAAGTCCCTACGAGCAGTACTTC. It yields the protein CASSLHPSPYEQYF.